This T cell receptor (beta chain) comes out of a study of blood T cell repertoires in COVID-19. Clones were sequenced by immunoSEQ multiplex PCR, and TCRdb holds only the in-frame ones, with some missing. The data contain about 250,000 clones, about four fifths of them seen just once; the ten biggest clones take up less than 4%. V lost 5 bases, J lost 0 bases, and 10 bases lay in between. The length of the CDR3 is 14 residues. Germline lookup yields CDR1 SEHNR and CDR2 FQNEAQ (reference sequence). Sequencing was performed on PBMCs or T cells enriched from blood (not recorded which). The chain has TRBV7-9 and TRBJ1-2, with D unclear. This clonotype was obtained from a woman aged 40-49 years who had been exposed to COVID-19. CDR3 region: CASSPWRTNYGYTF. DNA of the CDR3: TGTGCCAGCAGCCCTTGGAGGACTAACTATGGCTACACCTTC.